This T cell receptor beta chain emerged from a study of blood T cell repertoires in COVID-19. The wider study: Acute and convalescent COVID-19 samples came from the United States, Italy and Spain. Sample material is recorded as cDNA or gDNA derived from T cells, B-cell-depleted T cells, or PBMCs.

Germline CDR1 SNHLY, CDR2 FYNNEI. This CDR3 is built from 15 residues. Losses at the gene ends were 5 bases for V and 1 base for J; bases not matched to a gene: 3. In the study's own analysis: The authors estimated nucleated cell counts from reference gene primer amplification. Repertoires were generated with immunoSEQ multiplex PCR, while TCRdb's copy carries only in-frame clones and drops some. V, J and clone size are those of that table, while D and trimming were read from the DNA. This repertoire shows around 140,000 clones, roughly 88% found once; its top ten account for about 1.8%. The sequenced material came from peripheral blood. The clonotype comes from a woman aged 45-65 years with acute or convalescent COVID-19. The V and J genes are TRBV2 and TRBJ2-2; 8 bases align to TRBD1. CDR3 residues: CASSFDRGNTGELFF. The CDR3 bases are TGTGCCAGCAGTTTTGACAGGGGGAACACCGGGGAGCTGTTTTTT.